This TCR beta chain was identified in a study of human T cells and chemical hapten exposure. The wider study: Upper back patch tests used 0.01% DPC, scored after 6 days. Enrolled patients were predominantly female and had alopecia areata, totalis or universalis.

Documented time point: patch test 3, about 24 weeks after DPC sensitization. Treatment: therapeutic diphenylcyclopropenone sensitization with weekly scalp DPC. Blood draws preceded each patch test application. Each donor was an alopecia patient between 18 and 70 years of age who qualified for DPC. TCRdb reprocessed the RACE reads via MiXCR and lists one record per CDR3 protein. The sample lists under 200,000 distinct CDR3 sequences; roughly 25% were seen once. Germline V gene sequence: CDR1 MNHNY, CDR2 SVGAGI (reference sequence). V was shortened by 5 bases and J by 2 bases, with 21 bases between the two germline ends. This CDR3 has 17 residues.

The source was whole blood, collected in connection with sensitization to the hapten diphenylcyclopropenone (DPC). The genes are TRBV6-6 and TRBJ2-5; D assignment may be TRBD1 or TRBD2 (5 bases each). This TCR derives from a woman aged 18-29 years with alopecia areata. Some clones in this sample may be carry-over from other donors' samples. CDR3: CASSPLSTGRGQETQYF. The CDR3 DNA is TGTGCCAGCAGTCCTCTTAGTACAGGCCGAGGGCAAGAGACCCAGTACTTC.